The 9 T cell receptor beta chains presented below share a single source sample, sequenced in a study of T cells in localized non-small cell lung cancer. TCRdb's table, derived via immunoSEQ multiplex PCR, lists solely in-frame clones and lacks some. Here the sample spans 1,800 or so clones, around 40% being singletons. The sample here was lung tumor tissue, taken before any cancer treatment. The receptor source for this set is a male donor aged 60 or over with stage II lung adenocarcinoma.

J is TRBJ1-2 and V is TRBV30; TRBD1 is a possible D gene (5 bases). The germline gives CDR1 GTSNPN, CDR2 SVGIG (reference sequence). Trimming stripped 0 bases from V and 8 bases from J, with 16 bases between. The CDR3 contains 14 residues. The CDR3 DNA sequence: TGTGCCTGGAGTGTATTGAGGGGAGCGGAGGGCTACACCTTC. As protein: CAWSVLRGAEGYTF.

J is TRBJ1-5 and V is TRBV18; 8 bases line up with TRBD1. Unmatched junction bases numbered 9, after V lost 1 base and J lost 7 bases. Germline-derived CDR1 and CDR2 are KGHSH and LQKENI. The CDR3 runs 16 residues. The CDR3 nucleotides read TGTGCCAGCTCACCACGGACAGGGTATGACGGCCAGCCCCAGCATTTT. Translated, it gives CASSPRTGYDGQPQHF.

The count of this clone is one. This chain connects TRBV6-7 to TRBJ2-7; D remains unclear. TRBV6-7 is assigned to the ORF class and has an uncertain function. V lost 5 bases and J lost 3, with 5 bases in between. The CDR3 length is 11 residues. CDR3 DNA sequence: TGTGCCAGCAGTACATTCTACGAGCAGTACTTC. This codes for CASSTFYEQYF.

This clone has a handful of counts. The rearrangement joins TRBV14 to TRBJ2-2, with D hard to call. The V gene lost 2 bases and the J gene lost 5 bases, with 12 bases spanning the gap. Germline assignment: CDR1 SGHDN and CDR2 FVKESK. The CDR3 runs to 15 residues. CDR3 DNA: TGTGCCAGCAGCCAAAGACAACTTAATACCGGGGAGCTGTTTTTT. This translates into CASSQRQLNTGELFF.

This clone is medium-sized by share. In DNA, the CDR3 is TGCGCCAGCAGCCAAGACGGGACGGGGACCAATGAGCAGTTCTTC. Its protein product is CASSQDGTGTNEQFF. V gene TRBV4-1 combines with J gene TRBJ2-1, with D possibly being TRBD1 or TRBD2 (5 bases each). The CDR3 length is 15 residues. The V end lost 0 bases, the J end lost 6 bases, and 12 bases lay between the germline ends. Germline loops: CDR1 MGHRA, CDR2 YSYEKL.

V usage is TRBV30 and J usage is TRBJ2-3; D may correspond to TRBD1 or TRBD2 (6 bases each). Between the trimmed V and J ends, which lost 5 bases and 4 bases, there was a span of 16 bases. The length of the CDR3 is 14 residues. CDR1 and CDR2 (germline): GTSNPN, SVGIG (reference sequence). The CDR3 DNA is TGTGCCTGGGATCCCCCGGGGGCCGCAGATACGCAGTATTTT. This sequence encodes CAWDPPGAADTQYF.

This chain connects TRBV30 to TRBJ2-2; 8 bases agree with TRBD2. Germline values: CDR1 GTSNPN, CDR2 SVGIG (reference sequence). Trimming took 4 bases from V and 4 from J; bases not matched to a gene: 5. The CDR3 totals 14 residues. This chain's CDR3 is CAWTLSGVTGELFF. The CDR3 DNA is TGTGCCTGGACTCTTAGCGGGGTCACCGGGGAGCTGTTTTTT.

V and J are TRBV28 and TRBJ1-1, with D maybe TRBD1 (6 bases). The V end was cut by 2 bases, the J end by 10 bases, with 17 bases between. This CDR3 is 14 amino acids long. In germline, CDR1 is MDHEN, CDR2 SYDVKM. The CDR3 bases are TGTGCCAGCAGTTTACGAACAACAGGGTTTCCAGCTTTCTTT. Translation gives CASSLRTTGFPAFF.

Within the sample, this clone is medium-sized. The CDR3 is CASIAWDYGYTF. The DNA for the CDR3 is TGTGCCAGCATTGCTTGGGACTATGGCTACACCTTC. The rearrangement joins TRBV12-5 to TRBJ1-2, with D unclear. The CDR3 runs to 12 residues. The germline gives CDR1 LGHNT, CDR2 FRNRAP.